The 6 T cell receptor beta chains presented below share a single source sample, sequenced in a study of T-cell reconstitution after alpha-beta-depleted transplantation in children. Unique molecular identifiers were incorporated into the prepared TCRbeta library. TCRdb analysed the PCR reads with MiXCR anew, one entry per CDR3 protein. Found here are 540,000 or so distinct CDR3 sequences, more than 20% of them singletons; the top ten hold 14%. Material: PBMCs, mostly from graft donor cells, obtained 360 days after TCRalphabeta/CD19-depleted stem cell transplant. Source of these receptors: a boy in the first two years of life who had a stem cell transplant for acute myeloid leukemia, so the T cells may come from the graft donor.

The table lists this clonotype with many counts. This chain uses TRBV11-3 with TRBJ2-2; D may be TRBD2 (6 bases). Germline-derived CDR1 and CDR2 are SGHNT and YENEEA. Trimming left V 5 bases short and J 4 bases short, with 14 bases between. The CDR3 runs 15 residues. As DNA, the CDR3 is TGTGCCAGCAGCGCTGAGGAGGGGATCACCGGGGAGCTGTTTTTT. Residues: CASSAEEGITGELFF.

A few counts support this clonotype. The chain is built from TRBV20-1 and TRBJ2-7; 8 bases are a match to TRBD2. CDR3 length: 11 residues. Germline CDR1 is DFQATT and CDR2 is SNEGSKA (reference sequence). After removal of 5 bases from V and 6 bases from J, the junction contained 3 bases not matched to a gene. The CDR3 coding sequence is TGCAGTGCTCCCGGGACTAGCGAGCAGTACTTC. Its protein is CSAPGTSEQYF.

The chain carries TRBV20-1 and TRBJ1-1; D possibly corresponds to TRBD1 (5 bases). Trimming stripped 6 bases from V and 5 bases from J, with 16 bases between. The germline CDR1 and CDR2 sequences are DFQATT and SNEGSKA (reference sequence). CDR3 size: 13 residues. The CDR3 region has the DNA TGCAGTGCCAGACGGGGCTTGTGGACTGAAGCTTTCTTT. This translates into CSARRGLWTEAFF.

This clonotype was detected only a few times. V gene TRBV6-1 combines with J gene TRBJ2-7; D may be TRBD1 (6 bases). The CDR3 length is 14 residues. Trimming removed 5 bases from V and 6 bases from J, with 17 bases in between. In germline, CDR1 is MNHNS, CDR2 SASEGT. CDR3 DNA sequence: TGTGCCAGCAGTCCCAACAGGGTCGTAGGCGAGCAGTACTTC. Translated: CASSPNRVVGEQYF.

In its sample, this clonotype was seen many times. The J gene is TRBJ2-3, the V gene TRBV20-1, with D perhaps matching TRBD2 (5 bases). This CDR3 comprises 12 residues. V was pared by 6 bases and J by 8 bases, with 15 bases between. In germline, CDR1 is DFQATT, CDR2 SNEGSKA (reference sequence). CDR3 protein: CSAVERSVTQYF. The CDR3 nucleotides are TGCAGTGCCGTAGAGCGGTCGGTTACGCAGTATTTT.

The CDR3 coding sequence is TGCAGCGTTCCCACAGAGAACACCGGGGAGCTGTTTTTT. Amino acids: CSVPTENTGELFF. The chain joins TRBV29-1 to TRBJ2-2; no clear D gene. The CDR3 loop spans 13 amino acids. CDR1 SQVTM and CDR2 ANQGSEA come from the germline V gene. The V and J ends lost 5 bases and 1 base respectively, with 8 bases between them.